Listed below are T cell receptor beta chains from one sample, sequenced in a study of cytomegalovirus exposure and HLA in healthy donors. Sequenced by immunoSEQ multiplex PCR; TCRdb stores in-frame clones only, minus some. The sample consists of hundreds of thousands of clones, around 78% of them appearing once. Source material: PBMCs. The source is a young woman in good health and CMV-seronegative. Each CDR3 is given with its conserved first and last residue. The order of the fields is D gene, J gene, V gene, clone size, CDR3 protein, CDR3 DNA. A D gene is named only where the DNA matches it firmly. Expanded clones get a size class; other rows say once, few or many, or leave the size out.

D: TRBD1
J: TRBJ1-2
V: TRBV18
size: once
CDR3: CASSRQGSYGYTF
DNA: TGTGCCAGCTCGCGACAGGGAAGTTATGGCTACACCTTC

D: NA
J: TRBJ1-2
V: TRBV4-1
size: few
CDR3: CASSQEVRPRFGGYTF
DNA: TGCGCCAGCAGCCAAGAAGTACGGCCGAGGTTTGGCGGCTACACCTTC

D: NA
J: TRBJ2-1
V: TRBV4-2
size: NA
CDR3: CASSQDPPGTYNEQFF
DNA: TGTGCCAGCAGCCAAGACCCCCCCGGTACCTACAATGAGCAGTTCTTC

D: NA
J: TRBJ2-1
V: TRBV9
size: NA
CDR3: CASSADQAYNEQFF
DNA: TGTGCCAGCAGCGCCGATCAGGCCTACAATGAGCAGTTCTTC

D: NA
J: TRBJ2-2
V: TRBV5-1
size: NA
CDR3: CASSFWTATNTGELFF
DNA: TGCGCCAGCAGCTTCTGGACAGCAACGAACACCGGGGAGCTGTTTTTT

D: TRBD1
J: TRBJ1-2
V: TRBV6-6
size: NA
CDR3: CASRTPGTAYGYTF
DNA: TGTGCCAGCAGGACCCCTGGGACAGCCTATGGCTACACCTTC

D: NA
J: TRBJ2-2
V: TRBV29-1
size: NA
CDR3: CSVYGGALGPGELFF
DNA: TGCAGCGTTTATGGAGGTGCCCTGGGGCCCGGGGAGCTGTTTTTT

D: NA
J: TRBJ2-3
V: TRBV10-3
size: NA
CDR3: CAISESGKGADTQYF
DNA: TGTGCCATCAGTGAGTCAGGGAAAGGGGCAGATACGCAGTATTTT

D: NA
J: TRBJ1-5
V: TRBV6-6
size: NA
CDR3: CASSGGNQPQHF
DNA: TGTGCCAGCAGCGGGGGCAATCAGCCCCAGCATTTT

D: NA
J: TRBJ2-7
V: TRBV15
size: NA
CDR3: CATRGDRAQVAHEQYF
DNA: TGTGCCACCAGAGGAGATCGGGCGCAGGTTGCGCACGAGCAGTACTTC

D: TRBD1
J: TRBJ1-2
V: TRBV5-1
size: NA
CDR3: CASNPGQGTTNYGYTF
DNA: TGCGCCAGCAATCCGGGACAGGGGACCACTAACTATGGCTACACCTTC

D: NA
J: TRBJ1-1
V: TRBV27
size: few
CDR3: CASGVRAGKNTEAFF
DNA: TGTGCCAGCGGAGTAAGGGCTGGAAAAAACACTGAAGCTTTCTTT

D: TRBD2
J: TRBJ2-3
V: TRBV9
size: NA
CDR3: CASSVGGGRGTDTQYF
DNA: TGTGCCAGCAGCGTAGGTGGCGGGAGGGGCACAGATACGCAGTATTTT

D: NA
J: TRBJ2-2
V: TRBV28
size: NA
CDR3: CASSLVYTGELFF
DNA: TGTGCCAGCAGTTTAGTCTACACCGGGGAGCTGTTTTTT

D: TRBD1
J: TRBJ1-5
V: TRBV2
size: NA
CDR3: CASSGGQGAEEPQHF
DNA: TGTGCCAGCAGTGGTGGACAGGGGGCAGAGGAGCCCCAGCATTTT

D: NA
J: TRBJ2-7
V: TRBV14
size: NA
CDR3: CASSQVRGDEQYF
DNA: TGTGCCAGCAGCCAAGTTCGGGGAGACGAGCAGTACTTC

D: TRBD1
J: TRBJ1-1
V: TRBV29-1
size: NA
CDR3: CSVDSDRRSLGLF
DNA: TGCAGCGTTGATTCGGACAGGCGTTCCCTGGGTTTGTTT

D: TRBD2
J: TRBJ2-1
V: TRBV4-2
size: NA
CDR3: CASSQTLADYNEQFF
DNA: TGTGCCAGCAGCCAGACTCTAGCGGACTACAATGAGCAGTTCTTC

D: NA
J: TRBJ2-7
V: TRBV6-5
size: NA
CDR3: CASSYSNGGKQYF
DNA: TGTGCCAGCAGTTACTCGAATGGGGGGAAGCAGTACTTC

D: TRBD1
J: TRBJ2-7
V: TRBV18
size: NA
CDR3: CASSPYPGVGTASYEQYF
DNA: TGTGCCAGCTCACCATATCCAGGGGTCGGGACAGCCTCCTACGAGCAGTACTTC

D: TRBD2
J: TRBJ2-1
V: TRBV19
size: NA
CDR3: CASSHGLAGPNEQFF
DNA: TGTGCCAGTAGTCATGGACTAGCGGGGCCCAATGAGCAGTTCTTC

D: TRBD1
J: TRBJ2-4
V: TRBV7-8
size: NA
CDR3: CASSQTGGAKNIQYF
DNA: TGTGCCAGCAGCCAAACAGGGGGAGCCAAAAACATTCAGTACTTC

D: TRBD1
J: TRBJ2-7
V: TRBV6-6
size: once
CDR3: CASSYPGTGINEQYF
DNA: TGTGCCAGCAGTTACCCCGGGACAGGGATCAACGAGCAGTACTTC

D: NA
J: TRBJ2-1
V: TRBV9
size: NA
CDR3: CASSPLSRSSYNEQFF
DNA: TGTGCCAGCAGCCCACTATCCAGGAGCTCCTACAATGAGCAGTTCTTC

D: TRBD1
J: TRBJ1-1
V: TRBV6-5
size: NA
CDR3: CASSRTGAGTEAFF
DNA: TGTGCCAGCAGTCGAACAGGGGCAGGGACTGAAGCTTTCTTT